This T cell receptor beta chain was found in a study of post-analysis software for immune sequencing data. Study in general: Both relapsing-remitting and secondary progressive multiple sclerosis featured among the disease courses, as did progressive-relapsing multiple sclerosis.

This clonotype has a handful of counts. What it binds is not known. Every TCR beta cDNA library bore unique molecular identifiers. TCRdb analysed the PCR reads with MiXCR anew, one entry per CDR3 protein. Of around 200,000 distinct CDR3 sequences listed, 29% are singletons. Germline CDR1 and CDR2: SGHRS and YFSETQ. Deletions cut 4 bases from V and 4 bases from J, with 11 bases between. There are 13 residues in the CDR3. Overall study results and limits: TRBV5-6, TRBV5-1 and TRBV20-1 belonged to a set of roughly 5 TRBV segments that were more frequent in patients than controls. Clustering by F measure revealed strong co-clustering among samples prepared together in one batch.

This clonotype was obtained from a girl aged 2 to 17 with multiple sclerosis. The chain uses TRBV5-1 and TRBJ2-5; either TRBD1 or TRBD2 may supply D (6 bases each). Sample: blood. The CDR3 sequence: CASSGGPGETQYF. Here the CDR3 DNA reads TGCGCCAGCAGCGGGGGGCCCGGAGAGACCCAGTACTTC.